Below, 25 T cell receptor beta chains from the same sample are listed, as sequenced in a study of cytomegalovirus exposure and HLA in healthy donors. With 60 Vbeta and 13 Jbeta primers, the PCR was carried out. Data came from immunoSEQ multiplex PCR; TCRdb stores just in-frame clones and leaves some out. The sample lists under 250,000 clones, around 76% occurring once. Sequencing was performed on PBMCs. These receptors were collected from a man aged 18 to 35 in good health and CMV-seronegative.

CDR3 sequence: CASHQGSRKTEAFF. The CDR3 nucleotides are TGTGCCAGCCACCAGGGCTCGAGAAAGACTGAAGCTTTCTTT. This chain connects TRBV28 to TRBJ1-1; weak D call: TRBD1 (5 bases). This CDR3 has 14 residues. V was clipped by 8 bases and J by 5 bases, with 18 bases between them. Germline CDR1 MDHEN, CDR2 SYDVKM.

The chain couples TRBV30 to TRBJ2-3; 9 nucleotides agree with TRBD1. Trimming removed 3 bases from V and 7 bases from J; junction bases left unmatched: 5. In germline, CDR1 is GTSNPN, CDR2 SVGIG (reference sequence). The CDR3 loop spans 13 amino acids. The CDR3 bases are TGTGCCTGGAGCGCCGGACAGGGGTATACGCAGTATTTT. Translation gives CAWSAGQGYTQYF.

The chain uses TRBV11-1 and TRBJ2-7, with D uncertain. Germline assignment: CDR1 SGHAT and CDR2 FQDESV (reference sequence). The CDR3 contains 13 residues. Trimming left V 1 base short and J 3 bases short, with 7 bases between. For the CDR3, the DNA is TGTGCCAGCAGCTTAGGACGGGTCTACGAGCAGTACTTC. Translated, it gives CASSLGRVYEQYF.

The J gene is TRBJ2-1, the V gene TRBV9, with a weak D call TRBD1 (6 bases). Germline assignment: CDR1 SGDLS and CDR2 YYNGEE. V shed 3 bases and J shed 5 bases, with 12 bases lying between them. This CDR3 is 14 amino acids long. The CDR3 nucleotides are TGTGCCAGCAGCGGAACAGGGTCCCACAATGAGCAGTTCTTC. Translation gives CASSGTGSHNEQFF.

With respect to this clone: At one end the junction does not follow the germline gene, possibly because of a read error. This chain joins TRBV4-1 and TRBJ2-2, with a possible D match to TRBD2 (5 bases). The germline gives CDR1 MGHRA, CDR2 YSYEKL. The CDR3 is 14 residues long. The CDR3 nucleotides read TGCGCCAGCAACCAAGACGGGGAAACCGGGGAGCTGTTTTTT. Translated, it gives CASNQDGETGELFF.

The chain has TRBV27 and TRBJ1-1; the match to TRBD1 covers 9 bases. The CDR3 sequence is 14 residues long. Germline lookup yields CDR1 MNHEY and CDR2 SMNVEV (reference sequence). V trimming: 4 bases; J trimming: 5 bases; junction bases outside the gene matches: 5. The CDR3 is CASSYDRGGTEAFF. CDR3 DNA: TGTGCCAGCAGTTACGACAGGGGGGGAACTGAAGCTTTCTTT.

This clone has a handful of counts. This sample includes further DNA sequences coding for the same CDR3. The chain joins TRBV5-5 to TRBJ2-3, with TRBD2 matching 9 bases. The germline gives CDR1 SGHKS, CDR2 YYEKEE (reference sequence). There are 17 residues in the CDR3. The V gene end was trimmed by 3 bases and the J gene end by 0 bases; junction bases not matched to a gene: 8. This CDR3 reads CASSSPKRGVSTDTQYF. The CDR3, as DNA: TGTGCCAGCAGCTCCCCTAAGCGGGGGGTTAGCACAGATACGCAGTATTTT.

The gene calls are TRBV28 and TRBJ1-1; possibly TRBD1 for D (6 bases). Germline CDR1 and CDR2: MDHEN and SYDVKM. There are 13 residues in the CDR3. Deletions cut 3 bases from V and 10 bases from J, with 15 bases between. The CDR3 DNA reads TGTGCCAGCAGTTTGGGGGGGGCTTCTGCAGCTTTCTTT. Its protein is CASSLGGASAAFF.

The chain links TRBV5-5 to TRBJ1-5; D is ambiguous. V lost 0 bases and J 6 bases, leaving 10 bases between the germline ends. Germline V CDR1 and CDR2: SGHKS, YYEKEE (reference sequence). The CDR3 runs 14 residues. CDR3 DNA sequence: TGTGCCAGCAGCTTGGGATCAAGGAGTCAGCCCCAGCATTTT. Translated: CASSLGSRSQPQHF.

As to this clone: Other DNA sequences from this sample encode an identical CDR3 as well. The CDR3 here is CACGKKQGYQETQYF. The DNA for the CDR3 is TGTGCCTGCGGTAAAAAGCAGGGGTACCAAGAGACCCAGTACTTC. The V call is TRBV30, the J call TRBJ2-5; perhaps TRBD1 as D (6 bases). The germline V gene has CDR1 GTSNPN and CDR2 SVGIG (reference sequence). CDR3 size: 15 residues. Trimming took 6 bases from V and 0 from J, leaving 17 bases between them.

This chain uses TRBV6-1 with TRBJ1-2; TRBD1 aligns across 7 bases. This CDR3 region has 14 residues. Germline assignment: CDR1 MNHNS and CDR2 SASEGT. V trimming: 5 bases; J trimming: 4 bases; junction bases outside the gene matches: 7. CDR3 nucleotide sequence: TGTGCCAGCAGTTCGGGAGGGACAGCCTATGGCTACACCTTC. Protein: CASSSGGTAYGYTF.

This clone was observed a few times. V usage is TRBV14 and J usage is TRBJ2-1; 8 nucleotides match TRBD2. V shed 5 bases, J shed 7 bases, and the junction held 7 bases outside the gene matches. This CDR3 is 14 amino acids long. Per germline, CDR1 SGHDN and CDR2 FVKESK. As DNA, the CDR3 is TGTGCCAGCAGCACCGGGACTAGTTTGAATGAGCAGTTCTTC. As protein: CASSTGTSLNEQFF.

On this clone itself: The sample carries other DNA sequences with the same CDR3. The CDR3 reads CASSYSGQGATEAFF. The CDR3 DNA is TGTGCCAGCAGTTACTCAGGACAGGGGGCAACTGAAGCTTTCTTT. This sequence joins TRBV6-5 and TRBJ1-1, with 11 bases fitting TRBD1. Losses at the gene ends were 0 bases for V and 5 bases for J; bases not matched to a gene: 2. Germline V gene lookup returns CDR1 MNHEY and CDR2 SVGAGI. CDR3 length: 15 residues.

The chain employs TRBV28 and TRBJ1-5, with TRBD1 matching over 9 bases. Germline V CDR1 and CDR2: MDHEN, SYDVKM. The CDR3 contains 14 residues. Trimming cost V 5 bases and J 5 bases; bases outside gene matches: 4. CDR3 in DNA: TGTGCCAGCAGTACCGGACAGGGGTATCAGCCCCAGCATTTT. This translates into CASSTGQGYQPQHF.

Notes on this clone: One end of the junction varies from germline; a read error may be responsible. The rearrangement uses TRBV27 and TRBJ2-3; 10 bases line up with TRBD2. Germline V lookup: CDR1 MNHEY, CDR2 SMNVEV (reference sequence). This CDR3 contains 17 residues. CDR3 in amino acids: CASSFRTSGDSRDTQYF. The CDR3 DNA sequence: TGTGCCAGCAGTTTCCGGACTAGCGGAGACAGCAGAGATACGCAGTATTTT.

J is TRBJ2-3 and V is TRBV19; the D is unclear. This CDR3 is 12 amino acids long. Germline V gene data show CDR1 as LNHDA and CDR2 as SQIVND (reference sequence). The germline V and J ends were trimmed by 9 bases and 1 base, with 8 bases remaining between them. CDR3 sequence reads: CASSLGTDTQYF. In DNA form, the CDR3 reads TGTGCCAGCAGTCTTGGCACAGATACGCAGTATTTT.

This clone was seen once. CDR3 amino acids: CASSRTSFGELFF. CDR3 sequence (DNA): TGTGCCAGCAGCCGGACTAGTTTCGGTGAGCTGTTTTTT. The chain combines TRBV27 with TRBJ2-2, with 7 nucleotides matching TRBD2. There are 13 residues in the CDR3. V was pared by 6 bases and J by 11 bases, with 9 bases of the junction left unmatched. Germline CDR1 is MNHEY and CDR2 is SMNVEV (reference sequence).

The chain combines TRBV5-1 with TRBJ2-3, with 10 positions matching TRBD1. In germline, CDR1 is SGHRS, CDR2 YFSETQ. The CDR3 length is 15 residues. Trimming cost V 3 bases and J 7 bases; bases outside gene matches: 8. CDR3 nucleotide sequence: TGCGCCAGCAGCTCCGGACAGGGGGATTGGTATACGCAGTATTTT. Translated: CASSSGQGDWYTQYF. Looking up the rest from reference TRBV5-1 and TRBJ2-3 gives the full variable domain: KAGVTQTPRYLIKTRGQQVTLSCSPISGHRSVSWYQQTPGQGLQFLFEYFSETQRNKGNFPGRFSGRQFSNSRSEMNVSTLELGDSALYLCASSSGQGDWYTQYFGPGTRLTVL.

This clone was counted a single time. V and J are TRBV7-9 and TRBJ2-5; D is possibly TRBD1 (5 bases). Trimming shortened V by 4 bases and J by 3 bases, and 12 bases separated the two germline ends. The CDR3 spans 14 residues. Germline V gene data show CDR1 as SEHNR and CDR2 as FQNEAQ (reference sequence). CDR3 residues: CASSSQGSKETQYF. CDR3 bases: TGTGCCAGCAGCTCCCAGGGATCTAAAGAGACCCAGTACTTC.

V usage is TRBV6-5 and J usage is TRBJ2-1, with 12 bases that match TRBD2. The ends lost 6 bases at V and 10 bases at J; junction bases unmatched: 10. The CDR3 has 15 residues. Germline lookup yields CDR1 MNHEY and CDR2 SVGAGI. The CDR3 DNA is TGTGCCAGCAGCTCGACTAGCGGGAGAACGGGGGAGCAGTTCTTC. It is translated as CASSSTSGRTGEQFF.

In its sample, this clone was seen a few times. This rearrangement joins TRBV6-1 to TRBJ1-1; D gene unclear. Germline V CDR1 and CDR2: MNHNS, SASEGT. Trimming took 7 bases from V and 1 from J, leaving 10 bases between them. CDR3 length equals 13 residues. CDR3 amino acids: CASNEGWNTEAFF. The DNA for the CDR3 is TGTGCCAGCAACGAGGGCTGGAACACTGAAGCTTTCTTT.

V usage is TRBV5-6 and J usage is TRBJ2-3; 9 positions agree with TRBD2. V lost 7 bases, J lost 3 bases, and 15 bases stayed unmatched. The CDR3 has 17 residues. Germline values: CDR1 SGHDT, CDR2 YYEEEE. CDR3 region: CASGVAGVVRETDTQYF. Written as DNA, the CDR3 is TGTGCCAGCGGAGTAGCGGGAGTAGTCCGGGAAACAGATACGCAGTATTTT.

J is TRBJ2-5 and V is TRBV6-1; 8 nucleotides line up with TRBD2. V lost 3 bases to trimming and J lost 5 bases; unmatched junction nucleotides: 8. The CDR3 runs 15 residues. Germline V gene sequence: CDR1 MNHNS, CDR2 SASEGT. The CDR3, as DNA: TGTGCCAGCAGTGACGGGGGGGCGCTAGGGGAGACCCAGTACTTC. Protein sequence: CASSDGGALGETQYF.

In this sample, this clone turned up a few times. The gene calls are TRBV28 and TRBJ2-4; 9 nucleotides line up with TRBD1. This CDR3 spans 16 amino acids. Trimming at V came to 6 bases and at J to 4 bases, leaving 10 bases not matched to a gene. Per the germline V gene, CDR1 is MDHEN and CDR2 is SYDVKM. For the CDR3, the DNA is TGTGCCAGCAGAATCACCGGGACAGGGAGGAAAAACATTCAGTACTTC. Translating gives CASRITGTGRKNIQYF.

The chain combines TRBV2 with TRBJ2-7; no clear D. This CDR3 comprises 13 residues. Germline CDR1 SNHLY, CDR2 FYNNEI. The germline V and J ends were trimmed by 2 bases and 3 bases, with 8 bases remaining between them. The DNA of the CDR3 is TGTGCCAGCAGTGAACTATTCAACTACGAGCAGTACTTC. Residues: CASSELFNYEQYF.